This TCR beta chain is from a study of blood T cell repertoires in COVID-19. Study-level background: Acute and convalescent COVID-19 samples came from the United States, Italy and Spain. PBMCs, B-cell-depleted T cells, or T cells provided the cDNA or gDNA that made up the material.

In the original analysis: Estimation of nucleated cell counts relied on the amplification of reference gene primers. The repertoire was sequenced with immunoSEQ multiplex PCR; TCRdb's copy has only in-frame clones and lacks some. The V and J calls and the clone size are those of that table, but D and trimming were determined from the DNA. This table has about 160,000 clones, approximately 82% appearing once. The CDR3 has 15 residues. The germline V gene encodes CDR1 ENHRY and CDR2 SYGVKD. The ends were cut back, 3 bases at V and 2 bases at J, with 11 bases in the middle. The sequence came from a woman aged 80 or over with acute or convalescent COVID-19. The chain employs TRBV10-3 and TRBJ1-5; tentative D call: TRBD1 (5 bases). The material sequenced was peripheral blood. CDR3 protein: CAISEGVRGNQPQHF. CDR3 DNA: TGTGCCATCAGTGAAGGGGTAAGGGGCAATCAGCCCCAGCATTTT.